A selection of T cell receptor beta chains follows, all from one sample in a study of shared clonotypes between healthy human individuals. Assay used: immunoSEQ multiplex PCR; TCRdb lists only in-frame clones, some missing. The profile covers some 1 million clones, with approximately 70% appearing a single time and over 1.3% taken by the ten largest. Source material: memory CD4+ T cells sorted from blood. The receptors come from a man aged 18 to 29 in good health. Both conserved end residues are part of each CDR3. D genes are given only for firm matches. Clone size appears in some rows only: once, few, many, or a class for an expanded clone.

j_gene,d_gene,abundance,v_gene,CDR3aa,CDR3nt
TRBJ1-1,TRBD1,.,TRBV6-6,CASSPRDRGNTEAFF,TGTGCCAGCAGCCCGAGGGACAGGGGAAACACTGAAGCTTTCTTT
TRBJ1-1,.,.,TRBV19,CASSIGAPGLNTEAFF,TGTGCCAGTAGTATAGGGGCCCCAGGACTGAACACTGAAGCTTTCTTT
TRBJ2-1,.,.,TRBV7-7,CASSATILAGNNEQFF,TGTGCTAGCAGCGCGACAATTTTAGCTGGGAACAATGAGCAGTTCTTC
TRBJ2-3,.,.,TRBV4-2,CASSQDLGNTDTQYF,TGTGCCAGCAGCCAAGATCTAGGGAACACAGATACGCAGTATTTT
TRBJ1-3,.,.,TRBV30,CAWFGENYGNTIYF,TGTGCCTGGTTTGGGGAGAATTATGGAAACACCATATATTTT
TRBJ2-7,TRBD2,.,TRBV10-3,CAISRSFTSGTYEQYF,TGTGCCATCAGCCGATCTTTTACTAGCGGAACCTACGAGCAGTACTTC
TRBJ2-1,.,once,TRBV6-5,CASSYATGAYNEQFF,TGTGCCAGCAGTTACGCGACAGGCGCCTACAATGAGCAGTTCTTC
TRBJ1-2,TRBD1,.,TRBV10-3,CAIMTGLDPYGYTF,TGTGCCATCATGACAGGGTTAGACCCCTATGGCTACACCTTC
TRBJ1-1,TRBD1,.,TRBV19,CASSGQGAANTEAFF,TGTGCCAGTAGTGGCCAGGGGGCGGCGAACACTGAAGCTTTCTTT
TRBJ2-2,TRBD1,.,TRBV19,CASSLGQGAGELFF,TGTGCCAGTAGTTTGGGACAGGGTGCCGGGGAGCTGTTTTTT
TRBJ1-5,.,once,TRBV19,CASSIRPVGASNQPQHF,TGTGCCAGTAGTATCCGACCGGTAGGGGCGAGCAATCAGCCCCAGCATTTT
TRBJ2-2,.,few,TRBV18,CASSVNSMSNTGELFF,TGTGCCAGCTCAGTAAACAGTATGTCGAACACCGGGGAGCTGTTTTTT
TRBJ2-1,TRBD1,.,TRBV7-3,CASSLNLGTGTYNEQFF,TGTGCCAGCAGCTTAAACCTCGGGACAGGGACCTACAATGAGCAGTTCTTC
TRBJ1-1,.,.,TRBV5-1,CASSLAPGNAEAFF,TGCGCCAGCAGCTTGGCCCCCGGGAACGCTGAAGCTTTCTTT
TRBJ2-5,.,.,TRBV2,CASRDSSGRKETQYF,TGTGCCAGCAGGGACTCTTCGGGACGTAAAGAGACCCAGTACTTC
TRBJ2-3,.,.,TRBV18,CASSAPAGSTDTQYF,TGTGCCAGCTCCGCACCTGCGGGGTCAACAGATACGCAGTATTTT
TRBJ2-7,.,few,TRBV11-1,CASSLNDGYEQYF,TGTGCCAGCAGCTTAAACGACGGATACGAGCAGTACTTC
TRBJ2-2,TRBD2,once,TRBV5-6,CASSSLAGANTGELFF,TGTGCCAGCAGCTCGTTAGCGGGAGCGAACACCGGGGAGCTGTTTTTT
TRBJ1-5,.,.,TRBV6-6,CASMADNQPQHF,TGTGCCAGCATGGCGGATAATCAGCCCCAGCATTTT
TRBJ2-7,TRBD2,.,TRBV5-4,CASSSASGRYVYEQYF,TGTGCCAGCAGCTCCGCTAGCGGGAGATACGTCTACGAGCAGTACTTC
TRBJ1-5,.,.,TRBV23-1,CASSRSGGKGQPQHF,TGCGCCAGCAGTCGGTCGGGGGGAAAGGGTCAGCCCCAGCATTTT
TRBJ2-3,TRBD2,.,TRBV5-4,CASSLAGRTSGDSTDTQYF,TGTGCCAGCAGCTTGGCTGGGAGGACTAGCGGGGATAGCACAGATACGCAGTATTTT
TRBJ2-1,TRBD2,once,TRBV18,CASQSGSTYNEQFF,TGTGCCAGCCAGAGCGGGAGTACCTACAATGAGCAGTTCTTC
TRBJ1-1,.,.,TRBV5-1,CASSSISGYDTEAFF,TGCGCCAGCAGCTCGATCTCGGGGTACGACACTGAAGCTTTCTTT
TRBJ1-2,.,.,TRBV10-1,CATPRNGTRGDGYTF,TGCGCCACCCCCAGGAACGGGACCCGAGGGGATGGCTACACCTTC
TRBJ2-3,TRBD2,.,TRBV2,CASRHPGLAGKDTQYF,TGTGCCAGCAGGCACCCGGGACTAGCGGGGAAAGATACGCAGTATTTT
TRBJ2-5,.,.,TRBV7-9,CASNYGTMDETQYF,TGTGCCAGCAACTACGGGACAATGGACGAGACCCAGTACTTC
TRBJ1-4,.,.,TRBV6-1,CASSVAAVNEKLFF,TGTGCCAGCAGTGTAGCCGCTGTAAATGAAAAACTGTTTTTT
TRBJ1-2,.,few,TRBV5-1,CASSTTANGGGYTF,TGCGCCAGCAGCACCACGGCGAACGGGGGTGGCTACACCTTC
TRBJ1-2,TRBD1,.,TRBV5-4,CASRPGGSNYGYTF,TGTGCCAGCAGACCAGGGGGATCGAACTATGGCTACACCTTC
TRBJ1-1,.,.,TRBV5-1,CASSPRGNTEAFF,TGCGCCAGCAGCCCACGGGGGAACACTGAAGCTTTCTTT
TRBJ2-7,.,many,TRBV14,CASSQAWREQYF,TGTGCCAGCAGCCAAGCATGGCGGGAGCAGTACTTC
TRBJ1-4,.,.,TRBV5-4,CASSPSGRLTNEKLFF,TGTGCCAGCAGCCCTTCGGGTAGGCTGACTAATGAAAAACTGTTTTTT
TRBJ2-3,.,.,TRBV27,CASSTGRDRTDTQYF,TGTGCCAGCAGTACCGGTCGGGACCGCACAGATACGCAGTATTTT
TRBJ2-7,TRBD1,once,TRBV5-6,CASSLIGQGRHEQYF,TGTGCCAGCAGCTTGATCGGACAGGGCAGACACGAGCAGTACTTC
TRBJ2-5,.,.,TRBV5-6,CASSQGRIGTQYF,TGTGCCAGCAGTCAGGGTAGGATCGGGACCCAGTACTTC
TRBJ2-3,.,.,TRBV5-6,CASSLGWIGAGTQYF,TGTGCCAGCAGCTTGGGGTGGATAGGGGCGGGTACGCAGTATTTT
TRBJ1-1,.,.,TRBV2,CASTPARGAFF,TGTGCCAGCACCCCGGCCAGGGGAGCTTTCTTT